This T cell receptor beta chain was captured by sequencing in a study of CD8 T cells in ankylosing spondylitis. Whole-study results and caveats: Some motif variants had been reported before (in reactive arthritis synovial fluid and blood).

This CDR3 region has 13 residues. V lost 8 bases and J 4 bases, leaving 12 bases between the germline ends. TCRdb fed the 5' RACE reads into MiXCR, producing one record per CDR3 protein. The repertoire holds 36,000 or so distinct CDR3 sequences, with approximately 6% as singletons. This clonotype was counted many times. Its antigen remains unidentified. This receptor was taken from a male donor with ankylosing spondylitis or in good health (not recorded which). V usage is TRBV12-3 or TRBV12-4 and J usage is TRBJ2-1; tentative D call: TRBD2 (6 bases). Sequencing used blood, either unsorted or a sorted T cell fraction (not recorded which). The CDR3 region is CASGGTLYNEQFF. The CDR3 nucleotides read TGTGCCAGCGGAGGGACTCTTTACAATGAGCAGTTCTTC.